This T cell receptor beta chain appears in the sequencing data of a study of cytomegalovirus exposure and HLA in healthy donors. The study ran its PCR with 60 Vbeta and 13 Jbeta primers. This table comes from immunoSEQ multiplex PCR, and its TCRdb copy is limited to in-frame clones, with some not included. The sample records about 160,000 clones, almost 80% being singletons. The V gene lost 5 bases and the J gene lost 5 bases, with 12 bases spanning the gap. CDR1 and CDR2 from the germline V gene are MNHEY and SMNVEV (reference sequence). The CDR3 consists of 13 residues. Study-wide results and caveats: Later genetic work tied a missense DCLRE1C variant to beta-chain V and J trimming. Among TCR sequences, most were rare, though some public TCRs appeared in many donors.

This clone appeared a single time. Antigen unknown. This chain connects TRBV27 to TRBJ1-1, with TRBD1 as a possible D gene (5 bases). The origin of this receptor is a woman aged 50 to 65 in good health and CMV-seropositive. Sequencing used PBMCs. CDR3 nucleotide sequence: TGTGCCAGCAGTCGGCCAGGGCAAACTGAAGCTTTCTTT. Amino acid sequence: CASSRPGQTEAFF.